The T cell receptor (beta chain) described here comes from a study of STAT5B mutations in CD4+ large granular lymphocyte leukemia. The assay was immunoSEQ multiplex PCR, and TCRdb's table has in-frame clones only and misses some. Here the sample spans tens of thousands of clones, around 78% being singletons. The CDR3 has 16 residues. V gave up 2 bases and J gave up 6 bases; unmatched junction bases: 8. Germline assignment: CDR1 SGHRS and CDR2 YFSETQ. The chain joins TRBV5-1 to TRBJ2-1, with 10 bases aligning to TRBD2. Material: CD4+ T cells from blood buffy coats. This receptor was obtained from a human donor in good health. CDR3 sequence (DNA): TGCGCCAGCAGCTTCTCCCTAGCGGGAGTGGGCAATGAGCAGTTCTTC. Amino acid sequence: CASSFSLAGVGNEQFF. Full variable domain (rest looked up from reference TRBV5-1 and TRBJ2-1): KAGVTQTPRYLIKTRGQQVTLSCSPISGHRSVSWYQQTPGQGLQFLFEYFSETQRNKGNFPGRFSGRQFSNSRSEMNVSTLELGDSALYLCASSFSLAGVGNEQFFGPGTRLTVL.